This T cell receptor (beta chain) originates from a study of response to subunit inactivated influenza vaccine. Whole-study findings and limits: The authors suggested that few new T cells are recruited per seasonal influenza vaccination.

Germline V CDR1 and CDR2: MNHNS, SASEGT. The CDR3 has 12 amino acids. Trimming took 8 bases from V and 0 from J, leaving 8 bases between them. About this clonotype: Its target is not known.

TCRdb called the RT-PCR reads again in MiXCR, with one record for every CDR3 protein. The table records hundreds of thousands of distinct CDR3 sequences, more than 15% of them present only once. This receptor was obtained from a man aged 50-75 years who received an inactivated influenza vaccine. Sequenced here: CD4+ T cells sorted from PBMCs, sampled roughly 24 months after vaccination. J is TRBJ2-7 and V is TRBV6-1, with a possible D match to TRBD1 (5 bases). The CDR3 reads CASAGFSYEQYF. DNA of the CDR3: TGTGCCAGCGCAGGGTTCTCCTACGAGCAGTACTTC.